This passage covers 17 T cell receptor beta chains from one sample sequenced in a study of T cells in tuberculosis. Sorting used thawed, overnight-rested PBMC stained with anti-CD3, a viability dye and GMM-loaded CD1B tetramer. C32 glucose monomycolate from Rhodococcus equi was loaded onto the CD1B tetramers. Here immunoSEQ multiplex PCR was the method, and the copy in TCRdb shows in-frame clones only, minus some. The profile shows 85,000 to 90,000 clones, roughly 93% of them singletons. Sample: CD1b-GMM tetramer-negative cells sorted from PBMCs. These receptors all come from an adult woman with latent tuberculosis.

V usage is TRBV30 and J usage is TRBJ1-5; D is uncertain. The CDR3 consists of 13 residues. Germline V gene lookup returns CDR1 GTSNPN and CDR2 SVGIG (reference sequence). The V gene lost 1 base and the J gene lost 4 bases, with 8 bases spanning the gap. The CDR3 nucleotides read TGTGCCTGGAGTGGGCAAGCGAATCAGCCCCAGCATTTT. Protein: CAWSGQANQPQHF.

The V call is TRBV11-2, the J call TRBJ2-7, with D maybe TRBD2 (6 bases). Trimming shortened V by 7 bases and J by 1 base, and 23 bases separated the two germline ends. From germline, CDR1 is SGHAT and CDR2 FQNNGV. The CDR3 is made up of 17 amino acids. The CDR3 DNA sequence: TGTGCCAGCACCTTCGGGTGGAGGGGCTCGCCTTCCTACGAGCAGTACGTC. It translates to CASTFGWRGSPSYEQYV.

The J gene is TRBJ2-7, the V gene TRBV30; unclear D gene. CDR1 is GTSNPN, CDR2 SVGIG, per germline (reference sequence). CDR3 length equals 12 residues. Trimming took 0 bases from V and 5 from J, leaving 8 bases between them. CDR3 DNA: TGTGCCTGGAGTGTAACACGGGACGAGCAGTACTTC. Protein sequence: CAWSVTRDEQYF.

The chain couples TRBV7-9 to TRBJ2-2; D is unclear. Germline lookup yields CDR1 SEHNR and CDR2 FQNEAQ (reference sequence). This CDR3 is built from 15 residues. V was clipped by 1 base and J by 6 bases, with 12 bases between them. CDR3 bases: TGTGCCAGCAGCTTAGAAGCGATCTGGGCCGGGGAGCTGTTTTTT. It codes for CASSLEAIWAGELFF. The variable domain in full, completed from reference TRBV7-9 and TRBJ2-2, reads DTGVSQNPRHKITKRGQNVTFRCDPISEHNRLYWYRQTLGQGPEFLTYFQNEAQLEKSRLLSDRFSAERPKGSFSTLEIQRTEQGDSAMYLCASSLEAIWAGELFFGEGSRLTVL.

The CDR3 nucleotides are TGTGCCAGCAGCTTGGCTGGGGGTGGGGGGATTCGGAACACTGAAGCTTTCTTT. Amino acid sequence: CASSLAGGGGIRNTEAFF. This rearrangement joins TRBV5-6 to TRBJ1-1, with D tentatively TRBD1 (5 bases). From germline, CDR1 is SGHDT and CDR2 YYEEEE. The CDR3 consists of 18 residues. The ends were cut back, 0 bases at V and 1 base at J, with 19 bases in the middle.

The chain employs TRBV18 and TRBJ2-1, with TRBD2 matching over 11 bases. This CDR3 is 16 amino acids long. J gave up 7 bases and V 5 bases, and 10 bases lay outside the gene matches. Germline assignment: CDR1 KGHSH and CDR2 LQKENI. The CDR3 DNA sequence: TGTGCCAGCTCATCTCAACTAGCGGGGGTCCAGAATGAGCAGTTCTTC. Amino acids: CASSSQLAGVQNEQFF.

This sequence joins TRBV2 and TRBJ2-5, with TRBD1 matching 9 bases. This CDR3 has 13 amino acids. V lost 8 bases and J lost 4; bases outside the gene matches: 5. Germline CDR1 is SNHLY and CDR2 is FYNNEI. The CDR3 DNA reads as TGTGCCAGCTGGGACAGGGTGAGAGAGACCCAGTACTTC. The encoded protein is CASWDRVRETQYF.

This chain links TRBV4-3 with TRBJ2-2, with TRBD1 identical over 7 bases. V was clipped by 3 bases and J by 7 bases; unmatched bases: 11. The CDR3 length is 16 residues. The germline V gene encodes CDR1 LGHNA and CDR2 YSLEER. CDR3 coding DNA: TGCGCCAGCAGCCACCTCGACAGGGTGAGTATCGGGGAGCTGTTTTTT. It is translated as CASSHLDRVSIGELFF.

The genes are TRBV6-1 and TRBJ1-2; D is unresolved. V lost 3 bases and J lost 4, with 12 bases in between. CDR1 is MNHNS and CDR2 is SASEGT in the germline V gene. This CDR3 has 14 amino acids. CDR3 region: CASSEEGPAYGYTF. The CDR3 nucleotides are TGTGCCAGCAGTGAGGAGGGCCCCGCCTATGGCTACACCTTC.

V usage is TRBV12-5 and J usage is TRBJ2-2; TRBD2 is a possible D gene (6 bases). Trimming took off 6 bases at V and 3 bases at J, with 20 bases between the two ends. This CDR3 contains 17 residues. Germline assignment: CDR1 LGHNT and CDR2 FRNRAP. The CDR3 DNA follows: TGTGCTAGTGGAAGCGCGGGGTCATCCGCGGACACCGGGGAGCTGTTTTTT. Translation gives CASGSAGSSADTGELFF.

The CDR3 DNA reads TGTGCCAGCAGCTTGCTAGGACAGGGGTACCAAGAGACCCAGTACTTC. Its translation is CASSLLGQGYQETQYF. The chain combines TRBV7-3 with TRBJ2-5, with 9 bases identical to TRBD1. V lost 3 bases, J lost 0 bases, and 5 bases stayed unmatched. The CDR3 totals 16 residues. Germline CDR1 is SGHTA and CDR2 is FQGTGA.

The genes are TRBV4-1 and TRBJ2-2; 9 bases are a match to TRBD1. Germline V gene lookup returns CDR1 MGHRA and CDR2 YSYEKL. The CDR3 totals 20 residues. With V trimmed by 4 bases and J by 5 bases, 20 bases remained unmatched. The CDR3 region is CASSPQIIGTVDRGTGELFF. The CDR3, as DNA: TGCGCCAGCAGCCCGCAGATTATTGGGACGGTCGACAGGGGGACCGGGGAGCTGTTTTTT.

The V call is TRBV19, the J call TRBJ1-1; 8 nucleotides line up with TRBD1. Germline V gene sequence: CDR1 LNHDA, CDR2 SQIVND (reference sequence). The CDR3 covers 12 residues. The V gene end was trimmed by 7 bases and the J gene end by 6 bases; junction bases not matched to a gene: 4. CDR3 protein: CASKSGGSEAFF. The DNA for the CDR3 is TGTGCCAGTAAATCAGGGGGCTCTGAAGCTTTCTTT. The whole variable domain, remainder taken from reference TRBV19 and TRBJ1-1, is DGGITQSPKYLFRKEGQNVTLSCEQNLNHDAMYWYRQDPGQGLRLIYYSQIVNDFQKGDIAEGYSVSREKKESFPLTVTSAQKNPTAFYLCASKSGGSEAFFGQGTRLTVV.

This rearrangement joins TRBV10-3 to TRBJ2-3, with 9 bases fitting TRBD2. The CDR3 loop spans 15 amino acids. Germline lookup yields CDR1 ENHRY and CDR2 SYGVKD. Losses at the gene ends were 3 bases for V and 7 bases for J; bases not matched to a gene: 8. In DNA, the CDR3 is TGTGCCATCAGTGACGGCGGGGGGGCGGGAAATACGCAGTATTTT. Amino acids: CAISDGGGAGNTQYF.

The chain links TRBV10-3 to TRBJ1-5, with unresolved D. V lost 4 bases, J lost 0 bases, and 10 bases lay in between. CDR3 length: 15 residues. Germline CDR1 and CDR2: ENHRY and SYGVKD. The CDR3 protein is CAISGSAYSNQPQHF. The CDR3 nucleotides read TGTGCCATCAGTGGGTCGGCTTATAGCAATCAGCCCCAGCATTTT.

The chain carries TRBV5-8 and TRBJ2-7; 8 bases agree with TRBD1. Germline V CDR1 and CDR2: SGHTS, YDEGEE. Germline trimming cut 5 bases from V and 5 bases from J; bases unmatched to any gene: 6. This CDR3 has 13 residues. CDR3 sequence (DNA): TGTGCCAGCAGATACCCGACAGGGGACGAGCAGTACGTC. As protein: CASRYPTGDEQYV.

This clone was counted a single time. This chain uses TRBV5-6 with TRBJ2-7, with D maybe TRBD1 (6 bases). The germline V and J ends were trimmed by 2 bases and 2 bases, with 11 bases remaining between them. This CDR3 has 14 amino acids. CDR1 is SGHDT and CDR2 is YYEEEE in the germline V gene. The CDR3 region is CASSLGQIPYEQYF. The CDR3 DNA follows: TGTGCCAGCAGCTTAGGACAGATCCCCTACGAGCAGTACTTC. The complete variable domain, with remaining parts taken from reference TRBV5-6 and TRBJ2-7, reads DAGVTQSPTHLIKTRGQQVTLRCSPKSGHDTVSWYQQALGQGPQFIFQYYEEEERQRGNFPDRFSGHQFPNYSSELNVNALLLGDSALYLCASSLGQIPYEQYFGPGTRLTVT.